This is a list of T cell receptor beta chains from one sample in a study of radiotherapy plus CTLA-4 blockade in lung cancer. Clones were read by immunoSEQ multiplex PCR, and TCRdb kept only the in-frame ones, dropping some. The sample holds tens of thousands of clones, about 80% seen once. This specimen consisted of peripheral blood, obtained from a patient treated with radiotherapy plus ipilimumab. These receptors were collected from a human donor with non-small cell lung cancer who had stable disease on radiotherapy plus ipilimumab. CDR3s include the opening cysteine and the closing phenylalanine or tryptophan. A D gene is named only where the DNA matches it firmly. Some rows mark clone size as missing; the rest say once, few, many or name a class of expanded clone.

D gene: -
clone size: -
V gene: TRBV9
J gene: TRBJ2-7
CDR3 protein: CASSVGITGTYSYEQYF
CDR3 DNA: TGTGCCAGCAGCGTAGGAATAACCGGGACCTACTCCTACGAGCAGTACTTC

D gene: -
clone size: -
V gene: TRBV5-4
J gene: TRBJ1-1
CDR3 protein: CASSLGGTGSTEAFF
CDR3 DNA: TGTGCCAGCAGCTTGGGAGGGACCGGGAGCACTGAAGCTTTCTTT

D gene: -
clone size: -
V gene: TRBV5-5
J gene: TRBJ1-6
CDR3 protein: CASSLQFGVIGSPLHF
CDR3 DNA: TGTGCCAGCAGCTTGCAGTTCGGTGTAATAGGATCACCCCTCCACTTT

D gene: -
clone size: medium-sized
V gene: TRBV2
J gene: TRBJ2-5
CDR3 protein: CASGGGPETQYF
CDR3 DNA: TGTGCCAGCGGAGGGGGGCCGGAGACCCAGTACTTC

D gene: -
clone size: -
V gene: TRBV7-8
J gene: TRBJ1-6
CDR3 protein: CASSLGVNSPLHF
CDR3 DNA: TGTGCCAGCAGCTTAGGGGTAAATTCACCCCTCCACTTT

D gene: TRBD1
clone size: -
V gene: TRBV18
J gene: TRBJ2-1
CDR3 protein: CASSRDSSYNEQFF
CDR3 DNA: TGTGCCAGCTCCAGGGACAGCTCCTACAATGAGCAGTTCTTC

D gene: TRBD1
clone size: -
V gene: TRBV5-4
J gene: TRBJ1-2
CDR3 protein: CASSFGDSLVGYTF
CDR3 DNA: TGTGCCAGCAGCTTCGGGGACAGCCTCGTTGGCTACACCTTC

D gene: TRBD1
clone size: once
V gene: TRBV6-5
J gene: TRBJ1-6
CDR3 protein: CASSGDRGDSPLHF
CDR3 DNA: TGTGCCAGCAGTGGGGACAGGGGTGACTCACCCCTCCACTTT

D gene: -
clone size: -
V gene: TRBV7-9
J gene: TRBJ2-2
CDR3 protein: CASSSRGQETGELFF
CDR3 DNA: TGTGCCAGCAGCTCGCGAGGCCAGGAGACCGGGGAGCTGTTTTTT

D gene: TRBD1
clone size: -
V gene: TRBV2
J gene: TRBJ2-6
CDR3 protein: CASQGAGANVLTF
CDR3 DNA: TGTGCCAGCCAGGGGGCGGGGGCCAACGTCCTGACTTTC

D gene: -
clone size: few
V gene: TRBV7-9
J gene: TRBJ1-4
CDR3 protein: CASSQLDTNEKLFF
CDR3 DNA: TGTGCCAGCAGCCAGCTAGACACGAATGAAAAACTGTTTTTT

D gene: -
clone size: -
V gene: TRBV30
J gene: TRBJ2-1
CDR3 protein: CAWSEPHFSDNEQFF
CDR3 DNA: TGTGCCTGGAGCGAACCCCACTTTAGTGACAATGAGCAGTTCTTC

D gene: TRBD1
clone size: -
V gene: TRBV30
J gene: TRBJ1-2
CDR3 protein: CAWSVSYQGAHGYTF
CDR3 DNA: TGTGCCTGGAGTGTAAGTTATCAGGGGGCCCATGGCTACACCTTC

D gene: TRBD1
clone size: -
V gene: TRBV29-1
J gene: TRBJ1-5
CDR3 protein: CGVGGQGERDQPQHF
CDR3 DNA: TGCGGCGTTGGGGGACAGGGGGAAAGGGATCAGCCCCAGCATTTT

D gene: TRBD1
clone size: -
V gene: TRBV5-1
J gene: TRBJ1-4
CDR3 protein: CASSKTGQGKEKLFF
CDR3 DNA: TGCGCCAGCAGCAAGACGGGACAGGGAAAGGAAAAACTGTTTTTT

D gene: -
clone size: -
V gene: TRBV10-3
J gene: TRBJ1-1
CDR3 protein: CAITEDSSNTEAFF
CDR3 DNA: TGTGCCATCACCGAGGACAGTTCGAACACTGAAGCTTTCTTT

D gene: -
clone size: -
V gene: TRBV7-2
J gene: TRBJ1-5
CDR3 protein: CASSPQGGPLFLHF
CDR3 DNA: TGTGCCAGCAGCCCACAAGGGGGGCCCTTGTTCCTGCATTTT

D gene: -
clone size: -
V gene: TRBV19
J gene: TRBJ2-3
CDR3 protein: CASTGGFSTDTQYF
CDR3 DNA: TGTGCCAGTACAGGTGGCTTTAGCACAGATACGCAGTATTTT

D gene: -
clone size: -
V gene: TRBV11-3
J gene: TRBJ1-1
CDR3 protein: CASSPNRGGPTEAFF
CDR3 DNA: TGTGCCAGCAGCCCCAACCGTGGGGGCCCCACTGAAGCTTTCTTT

D gene: -
clone size: -
V gene: TRBV15
J gene: TRBJ1-5
CDR3 protein: CATSGEVHNQPQHF
CDR3 DNA: TGTGCCACCAGTGGGGAAGTCCACAATCAGCCCCAGCATTTT

D gene: TRBD1
clone size: few
V gene: TRBV2
J gene: TRBJ2-2
CDR3 protein: CARQGSGTGELFF
CDR3 DNA: TGTGCCAGACAGGGGAGCGGCACCGGGGAGCTGTTTTTT

D gene: TRBD2
clone size: -
V gene: TRBV2
J gene: TRBJ2-5
CDR3 protein: CASTRLAGAQETQYF
CDR3 DNA: TGTGCCAGCACCCGTCTAGCGGGGGCACAAGAGACCCAGTACTTC

D gene: -
clone size: few
V gene: TRBV27
J gene: TRBJ1-1
CDR3 protein: CASSISRGRTEAFF
CDR3 DNA: TGTGCCAGCAGTATCTCCAGGGGTCGGACTGAAGCTTTCTTT

D gene: -
clone size: few
V gene: TRBV7-3
J gene: TRBJ2-5
CDR3 protein: CASSPFGETQYF
CDR3 DNA: TGTGCCAGCAGCCCGTTTGGGGAGACCCAGTACTTC

D gene: -
clone size: -
V gene: TRBV10-1
J gene: TRBJ2-3
CDR3 protein: CASSDIRGMSTDTQYF
CDR3 DNA: TGCGCCAGCAGCGATATCAGGGGAATGAGCACAGATACGCAGTATTTT